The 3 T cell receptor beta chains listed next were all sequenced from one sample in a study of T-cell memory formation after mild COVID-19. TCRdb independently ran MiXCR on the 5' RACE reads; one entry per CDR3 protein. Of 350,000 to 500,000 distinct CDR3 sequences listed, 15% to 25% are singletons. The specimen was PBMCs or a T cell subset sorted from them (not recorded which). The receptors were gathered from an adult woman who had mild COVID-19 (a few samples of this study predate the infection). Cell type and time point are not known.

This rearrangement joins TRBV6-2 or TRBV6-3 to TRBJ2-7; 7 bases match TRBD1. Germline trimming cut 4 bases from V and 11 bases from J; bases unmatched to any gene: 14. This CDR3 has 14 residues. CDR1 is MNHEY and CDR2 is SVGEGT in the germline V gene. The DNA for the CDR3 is TGTGCCAGCAGTTTCGACAACAGACAGGGAAGGGAGTACTTC. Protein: CASSFDNRQGREYF.

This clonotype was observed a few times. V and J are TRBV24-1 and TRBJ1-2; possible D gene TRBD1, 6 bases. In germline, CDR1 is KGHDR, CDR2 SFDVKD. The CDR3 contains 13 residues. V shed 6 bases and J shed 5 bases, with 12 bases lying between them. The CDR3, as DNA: TGTGCCACCAGTATAAGCCAGGGGTATGGCTACACCTTC. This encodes CATSISQGYGYTF.

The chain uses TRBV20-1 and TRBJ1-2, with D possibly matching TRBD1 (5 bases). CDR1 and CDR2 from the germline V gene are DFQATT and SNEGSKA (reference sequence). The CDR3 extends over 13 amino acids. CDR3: CRPGTATNYGYTF. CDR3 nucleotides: TGCAGGCCCGGGACGGCGACTAACTATGGCTACACCTTC.